The clone carrying this T cell receptor (beta chain) was seen at least ten times. What it binds is unknown. The sample belongs to a study of T cell repertoires in cytomegalovirus infection. Study-wide background: Public TCR beta signatures were indicative of both CMV infection and a matching HLA type. Study observations and caveats: Cumulative frequency (of public TCR beta family members) identified carriers of CMV plus the relevant HLA. Ex vivo responses were dominated by HLA-C-restricted CMV-specific TCR beta clonotypes.

From germline, CDR1 is SGHVS and CDR2 FQNEAQ. V was pared by 5 bases and J by 2 bases, with 15 bases between. This CDR3 has 15 amino acids. TCRdb recomputed calls from the reads with MiXCR, one row per CDR3 protein. The sample holds fewer than 550,000 distinct CDR3 sequences, about 11% seen once. This sequence originates from a human donor in good health (CMV status not recorded). Some clones in this sample may be carry-over from other donors' samples. J is TRBJ1-1 and V is TRBV7-8, with no clear D. Sequenced sample: PBMCs. This CDR3 is CASSPWTAENTEAFF. CDR3 in DNA: TGTGCCAGCAGCCCCTGGACCGCCGAAAACACTGAAGCTTTCTTT.